These 15 T cell receptor beta chains were all obtained from the same sample, sequenced in a study of CXCR3-negative and CXCR3-positive naive CD8 T cells. Broader study findings: Comparison of naive cells showed more hydrophobic TRB CDR3s in CXCR3-positive than in CXCR3-negative naive cells.

These TCRs' antigens remain unknown. The authors prepared UMI-labeled TRB cDNA libraries by 5' RACE. Following a re-call of the 5' RACE reads, TCRdb has one entry per CDR3 protein and lacks DNA. Its table lists around 140,000 distinct CDR3 sequences. Sequenced input: naive CXCR3+ CD8+ T cells from blood. This sample's subset: CD45RO-CCR7+CD27+CD95- naive CD8+ T cells expressing CXCR3 (TNR3+). Receptors were obtained from a human donor in good health. Some clones in this sample may be carry-over from other donors' samples.

The chain uses TRBV7-3 and TRBJ2-1; the TRBD2 assignment by TCRdb is unverifiable without DNA. The CDR3 runs to 16 residues. CDR1 and CDR2 from the germline V gene are SGHTA and FQGTGA. The CDR3 region is CASSLLAGGHYNEQFF.

V and J are TRBV27 and TRBJ1-3; TCRdb outputs TRBD1, but without DNA this stays unchecked. There are 15 residues in the CDR3. Germline CDR1 MNHEY, CDR2 SMNVEV (reference sequence). The CDR3: CASLSGQFSGNTIYF.

The rearrangement joins TRBV5-1 to TRBJ2-1; with no DNA, the TCRdb D assignment of TRBD2 cannot be verified. Germline assignment: CDR1 SGHRS and CDR2 YFSETQ. The CDR3 totals 13 residues. CDR3: CASSSVAGSEQFF.

The chain couples TRBV28 to TRBJ2-1. This CDR3 is 14 amino acids long. CDR1 and CDR2 (germline): MDHEN, SYDVKM. The CDR3 region is CASSSESSYNEQFF.

The chain uses TRBV29-1 and TRBJ2-3; TCRdb lists TRBD1, though no DNA is available to test this call. The CDR3 sequence is 14 residues long. In germline, CDR1 is SQVTM, CDR2 ANQGSEA. CDR3 sequence: CSVVGTGVSDTQYF.

The chain joins TRBV5-6 to TRBJ1-5; TCRdb gives TRBD1 as the D gene, but with no DNA this cannot be confirmed. Germline values: CDR1 SGHDT, CDR2 YYEEEE. There are 16 residues in the CDR3. CDR3 in amino acids: CASSLGTPYSNQPQHF.

This sequence joins TRBV28 and TRBJ2-1; TCRdb's D call, TRBD2, is unchecked because there is no DNA. The CDR3 extends over 15 amino acids. Germline assignment: CDR1 MDHEN and CDR2 SYDVKM. CDR3 loop: CASSLGTSGSNEQFF.

The rearrangement joins TRBV20-1 to TRBJ2-7; the TCRdb D gene call, TRBD1, has no DNA to confirm it. The CDR3 contains 14 residues. From germline, CDR1 is DFQATT and CDR2 SNEGSKA (reference sequence). CDR3 sequence: CSAKPGQGYYEQYF.

This rearrangement joins TRBV20-1 to TRBJ2-7; the D gene TCRdb calls, TRBD1, cannot be checked with no DNA. The CDR3 spans 15 residues. Germline V gives CDR1 DFQATT, CDR2 SNEGSKA (reference sequence). This chain's CDR3 is CSAQTDVGLSYEQYF.

This sequence joins TRBV10-3 and TRBJ1-1; the TCRdb call, TRBD1, lacks DNA for checking. Per the germline V gene, CDR1 is ENHRY and CDR2 is SYGVKD. The CDR3 is made up of 15 amino acids. The CDR3 loop reads CATGSLMGIGTEAFF.

The chain is built from TRBV29-1 and TRBJ1-2. Germline loops: CDR1 SQVTM, CDR2 ANQGSEA. CDR3 length: 13 amino acids. CDR3 residues: CSVAPTDNYGYTF.

This chain links TRBV28 with TRBJ2-5; the D gene TCRdb calls, TRBD2, cannot be checked with no DNA. This CDR3 region has 16 residues. The V gene's germline CDR1 is MDHEN and CDR2 SYDVKM. CDR3 sequence reads: CASSLSAGDYQETQYF.

This chain's CDR3 is CASGLAHTDTQYF. This chain connects TRBV6-5 to TRBJ2-3; the D call from TCRdb, TRBD2, cannot be confirmed without DNA. This CDR3 is 13 amino acids long. Germline CDR1 is MNHEY and CDR2 is SVGAGI.

V gene TRBV19 combines with J gene TRBJ2-4. The CDR3 consists of 11 residues. The germline V gene encodes CDR1 LNHDA and CDR2 SQIVND (reference sequence). The CDR3 here is CATSVGHIQYF.

This sequence joins TRBV27 and TRBJ2-7; TCRdb returns TRBD2, unconfirmable since there is no DNA. Germline loops: CDR1 MNHEY, CDR2 SMNVEV (reference sequence). This CDR3 contains 13 residues. The CDR3 sequence: CASSSLAVNEQYF.